This TCR beta chain was retrieved from a study of CD8 T cells in ankylosing spondylitis. General observations from the study: A TCR beta motif of 7 to 9 highly homologous variants seemed to mark ankylosing spondylitis blood.

TCRdb analysed the 5' RACE reads with MiXCR anew, one entry per CDR3 protein. The sample lists about 460,000 distinct CDR3 sequences, approximately 5.3% occurring once. In the case of this clonotype: No antigen is known for it.

Germline CDR1 and CDR2: MNHEY and SMNVEV (reference sequence). This CDR3 is 13 amino acids long. The ends were cut back, 2 bases at V and 4 bases at J, with 8 bases in the middle. The receptor comes from a male donor with ankylosing spondylitis. The sequenced sample was blood, either unsorted or a sorted T cell fraction (not recorded which). The chain combines TRBV27 with TRBJ1-2; D gene ambiguous. CDR3 bases: TGTGCCAGCAGTTTAAACGGGCCCTATGGCTACACCTTC. Protein product: CASSLNGPYGYTF.